Following are 10 T cell receptor beta chains from one sample sequenced in a study of blood T cell repertoires in COVID-19. The assay was immunoSEQ multiplex PCR, and TCRdb's table has in-frame clones only and misses some. The sample has some 530,000 clones, approximately 85% seen once. Sequencing was done on a sample of peripheral blood. These receptors were taken from a human donor in a cohort sampled during active COVID-19.

The V gene is TRBV25-1, the J gene TRBJ2-2; 7 bases map to TRBD1. This CDR3 comprises 17 residues. Per germline, CDR1 MGHDK and CDR2 SYGVNS. V shed 5 bases and J 2 bases; nucleotides not matched to a gene: 11. CDR3 bases: TGTGCCAGCAGTAACCCGAGGGACAGCCGAAACACCGGGGAGCTGTTTTTT. This translates into CASSNPRDSRNTGELFF. The full variable domain, completed using reference TRBV25-1 and TRBJ2-2, is EADIYQTPRYLVIGTGKKITLECSQTMGHDKMYWYQQDPGMELHLIHYSYGVNSTEKGDLSSESTVSRIRTEHFPLTLESARPSHTSQYLCASSNPRDSRNTGELFFGEGSRLTVL.

The chain carries TRBV11-2 and TRBJ2-7; TRBD2 matches at 8 bases. The CDR3 length is 15 residues. Trimming took 3 bases from V and 3 from J; bases not matched to a gene: 7. The germline CDR1 and CDR2 sequences are SGHAT and FQNNGV. CDR3: CASSFSGGEFYEQYF. CDR3 bases: TGTGCCAGCAGCTTTTCCGGGGGGGAGTTCTACGAGCAGTACTTC.

J is TRBJ1-4 and V is TRBV6-6, with a tentative D call TRBD1 (5 bases). This CDR3 region has 15 residues. V lost 0 bases and J lost 6, with 11 bases in between. Germline CDR1 is MNHNY and CDR2 is SVGAGI (reference sequence). CDR3 region: CASSYSGGQDEKLFF. CDR3 nucleotide sequence: TGTGCCAGCAGTTACTCGGGGGGTCAAGATGAAAAACTGTTTTTT.

V usage is TRBV7-9 and J usage is TRBJ1-1; the D is unclear. CDR3 size: 13 residues. Germline values: CDR1 SEHNR, CDR2 FQNEAQ (reference sequence). V lost 1 base to trimming and J lost 7 bases, with 10 bases between them. CDR3 coding DNA: TGTGCCAGCAGCTTAGTCCCTATTAATGAAGCTTTCTTT. It specifies CASSLVPINEAFF.

The chain links TRBV7-9 to TRBJ1-4, with D perhaps TRBD1 (6 bases). The CDR3 contains 15 residues. Trimming cost V 5 bases and J 0 bases, with 10 bases left between them. The V gene's germline CDR1 is SEHNR and CDR2 FQNEAQ (reference sequence). The CDR3 DNA is TGTGCCAGCAGCGGGGACACCACAACTAATGAAAAACTGTTTTTT. Encoded protein: CASSGDTTTNEKLFF.

The chain recombines TRBV4-1 with TRBJ1-1; 7 bases align to TRBD1. With 2 bases clipped from V and 3 bases from J, the junction kept 9 bases outside the gene matches. CDR3 length equals 16 residues. Germline CDR1 MGHRA, CDR2 YSYEKL. The CDR3 DNA is TGCGCCAGCAGCCAAACTACAGGGGCCCCCCACACTGAAGCTTTCTTT. The encoded protein is CASSQTTGAPHTEAFF.

The chain's CDR3 is CASSQPTDSGMNTEAFF. The DNA for the CDR3 is TGTGCCAGCAGCCAACCAACAGACAGTGGCATGAACACTGAAGCTTTCTTT. The rearrangement uses TRBV3-1 (or the pseudogene TRBV3-2) and TRBJ1-1, with a tentative D call TRBD1 (5 bases). Germline CDR1 and CDR2: LGHDT and YNNKEL (reference sequence). The CDR3 extends over 17 amino acids. V lost 2 bases to trimming and J lost 0 bases, with 16 bases between them.

The V and J genes are TRBV2 and TRBJ2-7; D possibly corresponds to TRBD2 (6 bases). This CDR3 is 14 amino acids long. V lost 11 bases and J 3 bases, leaving 20 bases between the germline ends. Germline V gene data show CDR1 as SNHLY and CDR2 as FYNNEI. For the CDR3, the DNA is TGTGCCCATGCCTTGGGTAGCGGAGACTACGAGCAGTACTTC. Encoded protein: CAHALGSGDYEQYF.

This chain connects TRBV5-6 to TRBJ2-2; no firm D call. Trimming removed 1 base from V and 3 bases from J, with 10 bases in between. The CDR3 loop spans 15 amino acids. Germline CDR1 is SGHDT and CDR2 is YYEEEE. The CDR3 DNA is TGTGCCAGCAGCTTGCAGAAGTATTACACCGGGGAGCTGTTTTTT. It codes for CASSLQKYYTGELFF.

The chain is built from TRBV25-1 and TRBJ1-6; D gene uncertain. Trimming pared 4 bases from V and 9 bases from J, leaving 4 bases between. The CDR3 sequence is 11 residues long. Germline assignment: CDR1 MGHDK and CDR2 SYGVNS. The CDR3 nucleotides read TGTGCCAGCAGTGGTAGTTCACCCCTCCACTTT. It yields the protein CASSGSSPLHF.